These 27 T cell receptor beta chains originate from one sample sequenced in a study of cytomegalovirus exposure and HLA in healthy donors. It was with 60 Vbeta and 13 Jbeta primers that the PCR ran. Profiling relied on immunoSEQ multiplex PCR, and the TCRdb table lists in-frame clones only, not all of them. In the table there are 130,000 to 150,000 clones, around 85% of which are singletons. The sample comprised PBMCs. Receptor source: a woman aged 50 to 60 in good health and CMV-seropositive.

V gene TRBV7-2 combines with J gene TRBJ2-7; 10 bases align to TRBD2. The V gene end was trimmed by 5 bases and the J gene end by 2 bases; junction bases not matched to a gene: 0. CDR3 length: 13 amino acids. Germline-derived CDR1 and CDR2 are SGHTA and FQGNSA. CDR3 coding DNA: TGTGCCAGCAGCACTAGCGGGGCCTACGAGCAGTACTTC. This sequence encodes CASSTSGAYEQYF.

CDR3 DNA: TGTGCCAGCAGCTTTGGGACAGGGGCAGATACGCAGTATTTT. Translating gives CASSFGTGADTQYF. The V call is TRBV13, the J call TRBJ2-3, with 10 bases matching TRBD1. Trimming cost V 3 bases and J 4 bases; bases outside gene matches: 1. CDR3 size: 14 residues. Germline CDR1 reads PRHDT; CDR2 reads FYEKMQ (reference sequence).

For the CDR3, the DNA is TGTGCCAGCAGCTTGGCCCCGGGTCGCCAGTACTTC. This encodes CASSLAPGRQYF. This rearrangement joins TRBV5-4 to TRBJ2-7; D not resolved. This CDR3 spans 12 amino acids. Trimming shortened V by 0 bases and J by 10 bases, and 11 bases separated the two germline ends. Germline assignment: CDR1 SGHNT and CDR2 YYREEE (reference sequence).

This clone was seen a handful of times. The rearrangement links TRBV9 to TRBJ2-2; 9 bases are shared with TRBD2. Per germline, CDR1 SGDLS and CDR2 YYNGEE. With V trimmed by 4 bases and J by 5 bases, 12 bases remained unmatched. The CDR3 is 17 amino acids. The CDR3 here is CASSSLGGGGGTGELFF. CDR3 bases: TGTGCCAGCAGCTCCCTGGGCGGGGGGGGAGGAACCGGGGAGCTGTTTTTT.

This clone appeared once. This chain connects TRBV5-4 to TRBJ2-3; TRBD2 might be the D (6 bases). The CDR3 length is 16 residues. Germline V lookup: CDR1 SGHNT, CDR2 YYREEE (reference sequence). Trimming cost V 0 bases and J 2 bases, with 13 bases left between them. The CDR3, as DNA: TGTGCCAGCAGCTTGGCCGAGCGGGCCTCCACAGATACGCAGTATTTT. Residues: CASSLAERASTDTQYF.

This clone has just one count. The chain recombines TRBV4-3 with TRBJ1-2; D might be TRBD1 (5 bases). Germline V gives CDR1 LGHNA, CDR2 YSLEER. This CDR3 is built from 15 residues. Deletions cut 2 bases from V and 3 bases from J, with 13 bases between. The CDR3 DNA sequence: TGCGCCAGCAGCCAAAGGGTGGGCAGGGACTATGGCTACACCTTC. It encodes CASSQRVGRDYGYTF.

The chain employs TRBV2 and TRBJ1-2; D unclear. Germline CDR1 is SNHLY and CDR2 is FYNNEI. V was pared by 5 bases and J by 6 bases, with 16 bases between. CDR3 length: 14 amino acids. CDR3: CASSPLGGSDGYTF. CDR3 sequence (DNA): TGTGCCAGCAGTCCCCTCGGAGGGTCGGATGGCTACACCTTC.

The gene calls are TRBV18 and TRBJ1-5, with 9 bases that match TRBD1. Germline CDR1 KGHSH, CDR2 LQKENI. The CDR3 consists of 17 residues. Losses at the gene ends were 3 bases for V and 2 bases for J; bases not matched to a gene: 8. CDR3 DNA sequence: TGTGCCAGCTCACCCCGGACAGGGGAGGTCGGCAATCAGCCCCAGCATTTT. Translated: CASSPRTGEVGNQPQHF.

A few counts support this clone. This chain connects TRBV27 to TRBJ1-1, with D uncertain. This CDR3 is 14 amino acids long. CDR1 is MNHEY, CDR2 SMNVEV, per germline (reference sequence). V lost 0 bases and J lost 1, with 6 bases in between. CDR3 region: CASSLSRPNTEAFF. CDR3 nucleotides: TGTGCCAGCAGTTTATCGAGGCCGAACACTGAAGCTTTCTTT.

This chain connects TRBV21-1 to TRBJ2-5; the tabulated D call, TRBD1, remains unverified against the DNA. TRBV21-1 is listed as a pseudogene. The CDR3 totals 16 residues. The CDR3 spells CASGGMGQAPQETQYF. The DNA of the CDR3 is TGTGCCAGCGGGGGAATGGGACAGGCGCCACAAGAGACCCAGTACTTC.

This clone was picked up a small number of times. The chain carries TRBV28 and TRBJ1-4, with 8 bases aligning to TRBD1. Germline values: CDR1 MDHEN, CDR2 SYDVKM. V was clipped by 4 bases and J by 3 bases; unmatched bases: 4. The length of the CDR3 is 15 residues. The CDR3: CASSYQGAPNEKLFF. CDR3 sequence (DNA): TGTGCCAGCAGTTACCAGGGGGCGCCTAATGAAAAACTGTTTTTT.

The chain is built from TRBV5-1 and TRBJ2-2; 9 nucleotides match TRBD2. This CDR3 region has 16 residues. V shed 3 bases, J shed 1 base, and the junction held 4 bases outside the gene matches. CDR1 SGHRS and CDR2 YFSETQ come from the germline V gene. The DNA of the CDR3 is TGCGCCAGCAGCTCCTTTAGCGGGGGGAACACCGGGGAGCTGTTTTTT. It translates to CASSSFSGGNTGELFF.

The V and J genes are TRBV28 and TRBJ1-3; no clear D. Trimming removed 7 bases from V and 4 bases from J, with 8 bases in between. The CDR3 runs 12 residues. Germline V gene sequence: CDR1 MDHEN, CDR2 SYDVKM. The chain's CDR3 is CASTERGNTIYF. The CDR3 bases are TGTGCCAGCACCGAACGGGGAAACACCATATATTTT.

The CDR3 DNA is TGTGCCAGCAGTTTCCGAGGACACCCGAACACTGAAGCTTTCTTT. The encoded protein is CASSFRGHPNTEAFF. The chain recombines TRBV27 with TRBJ1-1; maybe TRBD1 (5 bases). CDR1 is MNHEY and CDR2 is SMNVEV in the germline V gene (reference sequence). The CDR3 is made up of 15 amino acids. Trimming shortened V by 3 bases and J by 1 base, and 12 bases separated the two germline ends.

This chain joins TRBV6-6 and TRBJ1-4, with TRBD1 identical over 8 bases. Losses at the gene ends were 6 bases for V and 6 bases for J; bases not matched to a gene: 6. There are 14 residues in the CDR3. Germline V gives CDR1 MNHNY, CDR2 SVGAGI (reference sequence). CDR3 region: CASRVQGGDEKLFF. The DNA of the CDR3 is TGTGCCAGCAGGGTACAGGGGGGGGATGAAAAACTGTTTTTT.

V is TRBV5-1 and J is TRBJ1-1, with D perhaps matching TRBD1 (5 bases). The V gene lost 0 bases and the J gene lost 4 bases, with 13 bases spanning the gap. The CDR3 has 15 residues. CDR1 is SGHRS and CDR2 is YFSETQ in the germline V gene. DNA for the CDR3: TGCGCCAGCAGCTTGGGGGGGTGGGGAGGCACTGAAGCTTTCTTT. It codes for CASSLGGWGGTEAFF.

CDR3 loop: CASSPDRGSSTEAFF. For the CDR3, the DNA is TGCGCCAGCAGCCCCGACAGGGGCTCCAGCACTGAAGCTTTCTTT. This chain links TRBV5-1 with TRBJ1-1; 8 bases fit TRBD1. V lost 4 bases, J lost 4 bases, and 9 bases stayed unmatched. CDR1 is SGHRS and CDR2 is YFSETQ in the germline V gene. The CDR3 runs 15 residues.

The chain employs TRBV5-6 and TRBJ2-7, with TRBD1 matching over 10 bases. V gave up 2 bases and J gave up 2 bases; unmatched junction bases: 1. The CDR3 spans 14 residues. In germline, CDR1 is SGHDT, CDR2 YYEEEE. The DNA for the CDR3 is TGTGCCAGCAGCTTAGGACAGGGGGCCTACGAGCAGTACTTC. It specifies CASSLGQGAYEQYF.

This chain links TRBV7-2 with TRBJ1-2; weak D call: TRBD1 (5 bases). Deletions cut 4 bases from V and 4 bases from J, with 16 bases between. CDR1 and CDR2 from the germline V gene are SGHTA and FQGNSA. The CDR3 extends over 15 amino acids. The CDR3 bases are TGTGCCAGCAGCTCCCCCGGGGGTCAGGGCTATGGCTACACCTTC. Its translation: CASSSPGGQGYGYTF.

This clone was picked up a small number of times. The chain uses TRBV11-2 and TRBJ1-5; D may be TRBD1 (5 bases). The CDR3 has 13 residues. V was pared by 3 bases and J by 4 bases, with 7 bases between. The germline V gene encodes CDR1 SGHAT and CDR2 FQNNGV. The CDR3 coding sequence is TGTGCCAGCAGCTTCAGGGAAAATCAGCCCCAGCATTTT. Protein sequence: CASSFRENQPQHF.

This clone came up once. This sequence joins TRBV12-2 and TRBJ1-3. TRBV12-2 is a pseudogene locus. CDR3 size: 17 residues. This CDR3 is CASRLGREATSGNTIYF. In nucleotides, the CDR3 is TGTGCAAGTCGCCTCGGACGGGAGGCCACCTCTGGAAACACCATATATTTT.

This clone was seen a handful of times. V is TRBV9 and J is TRBJ2-7; the D gene is possibly TRBD2 (5 bases). Germline V gene sequence: CDR1 SGDLS, CDR2 YYNGEE. The CDR3 covers 14 residues. Trimming removed 0 bases from V and 6 bases from J, with 13 bases in between. In DNA, the CDR3 is TGTGCCAGCAGCGTAGGCGTGGACTGGGGCGAGCAGTACTTC. As protein: CASSVGVDWGEQYF.

This clone occurred once. V usage is TRBV7-9 and J usage is TRBJ2-3; 10 bases match TRBD2. The germline CDR1 and CDR2 sequences are SEHNR and FQNEAQ (reference sequence). J lost 3 bases, V lost 4 bases, and 7 bases had no gene match. The CDR3 contains 16 residues. CDR3: CASSSKRGGLTDTQYF. The DNA for the CDR3 is TGTGCCAGCAGCTCCAAGCGGGGGGGCCTAACAGATACGCAGTATTTT. The entire variable domain, with the rest obtained from reference TRBV7-9 and TRBJ2-3, is as follows: DTGVSQNPRHKITKRGQNVTFRCDPISEHNRLYWYRQTLGQGPEFLTYFQNEAQLEKSRLLSDRFSAERPKGSFSTLEIQRTEQGDSAMYLCASSSKRGGLTDTQYFGPGTRLTVL.

Concerning this clone: At one end, the junction sequence differs from germline, possibly due to a read error. The chain has TRBV25-1 and TRBJ1-3; TRBD1 matches at 7 bases. CDR1 is MGHDK and CDR2 is SYGVNS in the germline V gene. The CDR3 has 14 residues. CDR3 protein: CASSEYGQDSSLSF. The CDR3 DNA reads TGTGCCAGCAGTGAATATGGACAGGATAGCTCCCTGAGTTTT.

This clone has only one observation. In DNA form, the CDR3 reads TGTGCCAGCAGTTTCACCCGGGACACTAGCAATCAGCCCCAGCATTTT. Protein product: CASSFTRDTSNQPQHF. The chain employs TRBV6-5 and TRBJ1-5, with D possibly being TRBD1 (6 bases). Germline assignment: CDR1 MNHEY and CDR2 SVGAGI. V gave up 4 bases and J gave up 0 bases, with 13 bases separating them. The CDR3 extends over 16 amino acids.

The chain links TRBV29-1 to TRBJ2-1, with 7 positions matching TRBD1. Germline lookup yields CDR1 SQVTM and CDR2 ANQGSEA. The V and J ends lost 3 bases and 6 bases, in that order; junction bases with no gene match: 14. The CDR3 has 16 amino acids. CDR3 protein: CSVDRGPTTGVNEQFF. The CDR3 nucleotides are TGCAGCGTTGATCGAGGGCCCACTACAGGGGTCAATGAGCAGTTCTTC.

This sequence joins TRBV5-1 and TRBJ2-3; 8 bases map to TRBD2. Germline V lookup: CDR1 SGHRS, CDR2 YFSETQ. Unmatched junction bases numbered 8, after V lost 0 bases and J lost 2 bases. CDR3 length equals 17 residues. CDR3 nucleotides: TGCGCCAGCAGCTTGGTCTCTAGCGGGTCATTCACAGATACGCAGTATTTT. Amino acid sequence: CASSLVSSGSFTDTQYF.